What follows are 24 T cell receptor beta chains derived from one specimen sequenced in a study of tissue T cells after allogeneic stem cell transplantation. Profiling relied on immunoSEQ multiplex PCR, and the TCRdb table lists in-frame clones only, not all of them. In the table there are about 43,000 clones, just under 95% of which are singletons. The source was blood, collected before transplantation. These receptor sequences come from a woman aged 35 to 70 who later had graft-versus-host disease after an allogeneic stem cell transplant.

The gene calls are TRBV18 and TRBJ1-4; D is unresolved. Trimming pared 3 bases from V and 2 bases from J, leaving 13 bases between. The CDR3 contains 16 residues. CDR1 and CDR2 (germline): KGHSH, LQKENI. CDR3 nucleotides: TGTGCCAGCTCACCCGCCCCTCGTAGTACTAATGAAAAACTGTTTTTT. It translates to CASSPAPRSTNEKLFF. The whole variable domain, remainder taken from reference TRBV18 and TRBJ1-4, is NAGVMQNPRHLVRRRGQEARLRCSPMKGHSHVYWYRQLPEEGLKFMVYLQKENIIDESGMPKERFSAEFPKEGPSILRIQQVVRGDSAAYFCASSPAPRSTNEKLFFGSGTQLSVL.

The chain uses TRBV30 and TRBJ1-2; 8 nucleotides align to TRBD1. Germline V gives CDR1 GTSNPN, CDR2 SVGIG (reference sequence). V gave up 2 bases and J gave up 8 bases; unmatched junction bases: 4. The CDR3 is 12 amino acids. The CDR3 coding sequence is TGTGCCTGGAGTAAGACAGGGGCAGGCTACACCTTC. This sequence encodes CAWSKTGAGYTF.

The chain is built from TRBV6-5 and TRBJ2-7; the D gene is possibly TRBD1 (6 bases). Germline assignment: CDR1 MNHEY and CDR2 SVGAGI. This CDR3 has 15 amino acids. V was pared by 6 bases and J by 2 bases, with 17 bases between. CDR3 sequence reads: CASSSPGHSAYEQYF. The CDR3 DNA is TGTGCCAGCAGCTCACCGGGACATTCTGCCTACGAGCAGTACTTC.

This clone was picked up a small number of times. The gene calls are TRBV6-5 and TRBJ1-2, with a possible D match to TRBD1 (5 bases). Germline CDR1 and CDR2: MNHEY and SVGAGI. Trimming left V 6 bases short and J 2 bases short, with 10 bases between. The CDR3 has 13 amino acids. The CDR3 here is CASRRGHNYGYTF. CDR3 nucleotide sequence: TGTGCCAGCAGACGAGGACACAACTATGGCTACACCTTC.

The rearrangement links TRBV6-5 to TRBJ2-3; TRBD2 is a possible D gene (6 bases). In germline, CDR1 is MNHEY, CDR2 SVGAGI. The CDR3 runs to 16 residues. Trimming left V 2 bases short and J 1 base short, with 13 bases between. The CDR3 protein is CASSYRRLGGTDTQYF. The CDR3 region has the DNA TGTGCCAGCAGTTACAGAAGACTAGGAGGCACAGATACGCAGTATTTT.

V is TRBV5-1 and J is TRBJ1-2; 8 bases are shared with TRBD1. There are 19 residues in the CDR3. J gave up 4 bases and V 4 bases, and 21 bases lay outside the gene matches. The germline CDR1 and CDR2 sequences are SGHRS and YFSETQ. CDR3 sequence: CASSPVTLWGQESGYGYTF. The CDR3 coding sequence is TGCGCCAGCAGCCCTGTAACATTGTGGGGACAGGAGTCGGGCTATGGCTACACCTTC.

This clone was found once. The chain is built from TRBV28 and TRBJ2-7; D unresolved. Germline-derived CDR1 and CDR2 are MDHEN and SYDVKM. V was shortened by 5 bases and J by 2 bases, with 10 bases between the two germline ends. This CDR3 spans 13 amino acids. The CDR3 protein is CASSGRITYEQYF. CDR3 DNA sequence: TGTGCCAGCAGTGGACGGATCACCTACGAGCAGTACTTC. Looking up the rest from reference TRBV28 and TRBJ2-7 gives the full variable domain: DVKVTQSSRYLVKRTGEKVFLECVQDMDHENMFWYRQDPGLGLRLIYFSYDVKMKEKGDIPEGYSVSREKKERFSLILESASTNQTSMYLCASSGRITYEQYFGPGTRLTVT.

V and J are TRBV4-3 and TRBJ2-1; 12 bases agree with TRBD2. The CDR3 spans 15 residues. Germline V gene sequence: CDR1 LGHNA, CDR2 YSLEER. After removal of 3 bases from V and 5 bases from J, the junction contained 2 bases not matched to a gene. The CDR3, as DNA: TGCGCCAGCAGCCATCTAGCGGGAGGGAACAATGAGCAGTTCTTC. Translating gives CASSHLAGGNNEQFF.

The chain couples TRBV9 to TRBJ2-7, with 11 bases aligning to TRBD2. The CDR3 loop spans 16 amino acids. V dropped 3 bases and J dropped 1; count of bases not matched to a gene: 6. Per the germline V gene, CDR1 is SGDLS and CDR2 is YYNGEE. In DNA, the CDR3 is TGTGCCAGCAGCGCCGGGACTAGCGGATATTCCTACGAGCAGTACTTC. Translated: CASSAGTSGYSYEQYF.

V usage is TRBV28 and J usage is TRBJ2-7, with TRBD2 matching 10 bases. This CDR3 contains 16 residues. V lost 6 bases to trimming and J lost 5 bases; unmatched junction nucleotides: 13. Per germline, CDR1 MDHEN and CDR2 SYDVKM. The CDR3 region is CASRARAGGPGDEQYF. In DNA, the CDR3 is TGTGCCAGCAGAGCGAGAGCGGGAGGGCCCGGGGACGAGCAGTACTTC.

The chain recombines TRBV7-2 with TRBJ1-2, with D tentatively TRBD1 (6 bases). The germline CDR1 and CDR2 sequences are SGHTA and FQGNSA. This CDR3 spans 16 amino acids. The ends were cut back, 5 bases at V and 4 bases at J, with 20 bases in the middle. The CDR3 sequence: CASSPSGGQPLYGYTF. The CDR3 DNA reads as TGTGCCAGCAGCCCCAGCGGCGGACAGCCGCTCTATGGCTACACCTTC.

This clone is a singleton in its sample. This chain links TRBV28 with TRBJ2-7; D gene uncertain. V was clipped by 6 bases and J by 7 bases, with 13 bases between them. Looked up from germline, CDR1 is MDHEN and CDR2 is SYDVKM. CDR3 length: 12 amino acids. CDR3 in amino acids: CASRPTTQEQYF. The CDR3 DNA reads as TGTGCCAGCAGGCCTACAACTCAGGAGCAGTACTTC.

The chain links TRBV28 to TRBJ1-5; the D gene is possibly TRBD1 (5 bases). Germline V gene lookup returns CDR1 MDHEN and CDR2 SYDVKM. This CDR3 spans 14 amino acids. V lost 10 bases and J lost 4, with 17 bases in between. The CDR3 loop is CATLPTAPNQPQHF. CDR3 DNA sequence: TGTGCCACCCTTCCGACAGCCCCGAATCAGCCCCAGCATTTT.

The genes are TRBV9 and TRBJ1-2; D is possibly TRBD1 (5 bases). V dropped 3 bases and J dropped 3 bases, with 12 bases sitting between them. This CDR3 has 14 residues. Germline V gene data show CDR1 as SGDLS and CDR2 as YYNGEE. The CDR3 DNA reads TGTGCCAGCAGCGATTCGGGGGAGGACTATGGCTACACCTTC. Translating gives CASSDSGEDYGYTF.

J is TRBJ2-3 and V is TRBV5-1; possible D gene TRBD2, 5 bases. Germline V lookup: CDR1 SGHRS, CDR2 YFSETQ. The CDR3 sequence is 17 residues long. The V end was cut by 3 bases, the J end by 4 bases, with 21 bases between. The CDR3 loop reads CASSSQAGRPPPDTQYF. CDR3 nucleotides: TGCGCCAGCAGCTCCCAGGCGGGCAGGCCCCCACCAGATACGCAGTATTTT.

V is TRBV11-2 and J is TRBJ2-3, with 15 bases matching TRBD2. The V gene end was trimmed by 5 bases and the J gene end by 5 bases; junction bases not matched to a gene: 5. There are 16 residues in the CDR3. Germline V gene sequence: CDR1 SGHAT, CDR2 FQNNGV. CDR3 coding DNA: TGTGCCAGCAGCACTCGGACTAGCGGGAGGGTAGATACGCAGTATTTT. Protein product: CASSTRTSGRVDTQYF.

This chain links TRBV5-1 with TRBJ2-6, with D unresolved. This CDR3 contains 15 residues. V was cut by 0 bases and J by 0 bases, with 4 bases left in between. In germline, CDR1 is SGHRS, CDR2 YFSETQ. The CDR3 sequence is CASSLDSSGANVLTF. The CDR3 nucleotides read TGCGCCAGCAGCTTGGACAGCTCTGGGGCCAACGTCCTGACTTTC.

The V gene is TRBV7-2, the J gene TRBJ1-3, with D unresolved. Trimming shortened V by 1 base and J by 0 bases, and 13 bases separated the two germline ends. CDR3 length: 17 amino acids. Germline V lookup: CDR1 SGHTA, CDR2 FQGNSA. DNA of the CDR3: TGTGCCAGCAGCTTAGAAGCAGGCAGGCCCTCTGGAAACACCATATATTTT. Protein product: CASSLEAGRPSGNTIYF.

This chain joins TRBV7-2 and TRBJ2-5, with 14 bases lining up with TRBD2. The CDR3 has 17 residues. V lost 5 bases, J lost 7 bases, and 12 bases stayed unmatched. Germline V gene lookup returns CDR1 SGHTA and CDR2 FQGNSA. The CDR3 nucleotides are TGTGCCAGCAGCCTCGGGACTAGCGGGGGCGCTATGGGGACCCAGTACTTC. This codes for CASSLGTSGGAMGTQYF.

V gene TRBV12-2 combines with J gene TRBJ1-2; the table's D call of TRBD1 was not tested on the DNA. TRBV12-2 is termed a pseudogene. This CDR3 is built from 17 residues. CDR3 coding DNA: TGTGCAAGTCGTTTAGGGGACAGGGCTCCTCGCTTGGTTAGCTACACCTTC. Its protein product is CASRLGDRAPRLVSYTF.

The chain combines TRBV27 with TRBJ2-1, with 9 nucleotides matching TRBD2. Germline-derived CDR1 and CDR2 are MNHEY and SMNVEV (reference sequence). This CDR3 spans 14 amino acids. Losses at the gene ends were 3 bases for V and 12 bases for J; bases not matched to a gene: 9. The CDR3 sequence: CASSFGGRARRQFF. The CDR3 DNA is TGTGCCAGCAGTTTCGGCGGGAGGGCCCGTCGGCAGTTCTTC.

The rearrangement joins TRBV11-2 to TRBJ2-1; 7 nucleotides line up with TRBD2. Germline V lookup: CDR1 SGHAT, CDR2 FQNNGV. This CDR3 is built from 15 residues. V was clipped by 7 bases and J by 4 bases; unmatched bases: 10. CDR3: CASTQAGLQYNEQFF. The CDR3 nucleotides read TGTGCCAGCACCCAAGCGGGACTACAATACAATGAGCAGTTCTTC.

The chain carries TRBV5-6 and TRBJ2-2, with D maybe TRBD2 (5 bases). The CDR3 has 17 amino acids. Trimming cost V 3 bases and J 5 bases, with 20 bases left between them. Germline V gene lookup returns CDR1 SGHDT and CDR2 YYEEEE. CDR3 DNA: TGTGCCAGCAGCTCCCAAGCGGTAGGGCCCGGAACCGGGGAGCTGTTTTTT. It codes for CASSSQAVGPGTGELFF. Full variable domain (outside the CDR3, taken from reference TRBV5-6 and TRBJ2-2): DAGVTQSPTHLIKTRGQQVTLRCSPKSGHDTVSWYQQALGQGPQFIFQYYEEEERQRGNFPDRFSGHQFPNYSSELNVNALLLGDSALYLCASSSQAVGPGTGELFFGEGSRLTVL.

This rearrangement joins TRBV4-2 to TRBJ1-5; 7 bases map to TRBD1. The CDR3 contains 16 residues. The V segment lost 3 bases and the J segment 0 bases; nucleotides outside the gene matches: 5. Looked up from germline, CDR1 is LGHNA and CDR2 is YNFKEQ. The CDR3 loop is CASSHGTVHSNQPQHF. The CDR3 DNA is TGTGCCAGCAGCCATGGGACAGTTCATAGCAATCAGCCCCAGCATTTT.